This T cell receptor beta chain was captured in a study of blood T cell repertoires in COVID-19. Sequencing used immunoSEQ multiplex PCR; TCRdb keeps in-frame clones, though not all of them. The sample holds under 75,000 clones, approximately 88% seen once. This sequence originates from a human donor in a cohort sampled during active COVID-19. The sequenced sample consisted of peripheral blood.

The CDR3 loop reads CASSIVRQGNQPQHF. CDR3 bases: TGTGCCAGTAGTATAGTCCGACAGGGGAATCAGCCCCAGCATTTT. The rearrangement joins TRBV19 to TRBJ1-5, with 8 bases matching TRBD1. Germline CDR1 is LNHDA and CDR2 is SQIVND (reference sequence). The CDR3 contains 15 residues. J was trimmed by 4 bases and V by 1 base; bases with no gene match: 3.